This TCR beta chain is drawn from a study of regulatory T cells in long-lasting Graves disease. The study, taken as a whole, reports: TCR diversity was lower in persistent Graves' patients (versus newly diagnosed ones).

This clonotype appeared many times. Its specificity is unknown. Time point indicated: newly diagnosed GD, antithyroid drugs for less than 3 months. There was RNA extracted from PBMCs, and the TCR library was made from it. Criteria from the American Thyroid Association guidelines were applied to diagnose Graves' disease. Trimming left V 4 bases short and J 1 base short, with 10 bases between. This CDR3 has 14 amino acids. Germline CDR1 is MNHEY and CDR2 is SMNVEV (reference sequence). Arm-PCR of CDR3 regions with iRepertoire HTBI primers generated TCR beta libraries. TCRdb reprocessed the multiplex PCR reads with MiXCR, giving one entry per CDR3 protein. The table lists approximately 350,000 distinct CDR3 sequences, about 10% of them singletons, with under 20% in the top ten. The data also belong to a second study, concerning T cells in Graves' hyperthyroidism and ophthalmopathy. That paper adds: Patients aged 18 to 65 with hyperthyroidism were newly diagnosed, with duration under 2 months.

The chain couples TRBV27 to TRBJ1-1; tentatively, D is TRBD1 (6 bases). The clonotype was recovered from a woman aged 18 to 35 with Graves disease. Sequenced material: peripheral blood mononuclear cells (PBMCs), taken at new diagnosis, from a patient treated with antithyroid drugs. Written as DNA, the CDR3 is TGTGCCAGCAGTTCCCCGGGGGCGAACACTGAAGCTTTCTTT. It specifies CASSSPGANTEAFF.